The 10 T cell receptor beta chains reported below all come from one sample, sequenced in a study of T cell changes during pregnancy in multiple sclerosis. Produced via immunoSEQ multiplex PCR; TCRdb's table is partial and in-frame only. The sample has about 36,000 clones; roughly 90% are singletons. This specimen consisted of CD8+ T cells from peripheral blood mononuclear cells, obtained in the third trimester of pregnancy. The receptors here all came from a female donor with multiple sclerosis, enrolled in a pregnancy study.

V and J are TRBV5-1 and TRBJ2-1; D uncertain. Germline values: CDR1 SGHRS, CDR2 YFSETQ. The CDR3 is 16 residues long. The germline V and J ends were trimmed by 4 bases and 0 bases, with 14 bases remaining between them. The chain's CDR3 is CASSEVHMGSYNEQFF. For the CDR3, the DNA is TGCGCCAGCAGCGAGGTCCACATGGGCTCCTACAATGAGCAGTTCTTC.

The chain links TRBV5-6 to TRBJ2-7; 7 positions match TRBD2. The CDR3 runs 13 residues. V gave up 3 bases and J gave up 2 bases; unmatched junction bases: 2. Germline-derived CDR1 and CDR2 are SGHDT and YYEEEE. The CDR3 loop reads CASSSGLTYEQYF. CDR3 nucleotide sequence: TGTGCCAGCAGCTCGGGACTAACCTACGAGCAGTACTTC. The entire variable domain, with the rest obtained from reference TRBV5-6 and TRBJ2-7, is as follows: DAGVTQSPTHLIKTRGQQVTLRCSPKSGHDTVSWYQQALGQGPQFIFQYYEEEERQRGNFPDRFSGHQFPNYSSELNVNALLLGDSALYLCASSSGLTYEQYFGPGTRLTVT.

The genes are TRBV5-4 and TRBJ1-1, with 9 bases matching TRBD1. J lost 5 bases, V lost 5 bases, and 7 bases had no gene match. Germline CDR1 SGHNT, CDR2 YYREEE (reference sequence). The CDR3 extends over 14 amino acids. CDR3 DNA sequence: TGTGCCAGCAGTCACCCGGGACAGGGTACTGAAGCTTTCTTT. Translation gives CASSHPGQGTEAFF.

The count of this clone is one. The chain links TRBV11-2 to TRBJ2-1; no clear D. The CDR3 sequence is 13 residues long. The germline V and J ends were trimmed by 3 bases and 7 bases, with 10 bases remaining between them. The germline V gene has CDR1 SGHAT and CDR2 FQNNGV. The CDR3 bases are TGTGCCAGCAGCTTCTCCCCGCGGAATGAGCAGTTCTTC. Translating gives CASSFSPRNEQFF.

The chain employs TRBV4-3 and TRBJ1-2; D ambiguous. This CDR3 is built from 15 residues. Germline CDR1 reads LGHNA; CDR2 reads YSLEER. V gave up 4 bases and J gave up 3 bases, with 15 bases separating them. CDR3 sequence: CASSRGQVFDYGYTF. CDR3 in DNA: TGCGCCAGCAGCCGAGGGCAGGTGTTTGACTATGGCTACACCTTC.

The rearrangement joins TRBV7-9 to TRBJ1-4, with no clear D. Trimming pared 3 bases from V and 1 base from J, leaving 12 bases between. Germline V gives CDR1 SEHNR, CDR2 FQNEAQ (reference sequence). CDR3 length equals 16 residues. DNA of the CDR3: TGTGCCAGCAGCTTCAGGAGAGGGCAAACTAATGAAAAACTGTTTTTT. Amino acids: CASSFRRGQTNEKLFF.

This chain joins TRBV7-2 and TRBJ2-1; 11 nucleotides align to TRBD1. The germline V gene encodes CDR1 SGHTA and CDR2 FQGNSA. Trimming at V came to 3 bases and at J to 7 bases, leaving 2 bases not matched to a gene. The CDR3 is 14 residues long. For the CDR3, the DNA is TGTGCCAGCAGCTTGGGGACAGGGGGGAATGAGCAGTTCTTC. Its protein product is CASSLGTGGNEQFF.

The V call is TRBV27, the J call TRBJ2-1; 7 nucleotides agree with TRBD2. V lost 2 bases and J lost 9; bases outside the gene matches: 1. In germline, CDR1 is MNHEY, CDR2 SMNVEV (reference sequence). The CDR3 covers 12 residues. CDR3 amino acids: CASSLPGGEQFF. CDR3 nucleotide sequence: TGTGCCAGCAGTTTACCGGGAGGTGAGCAGTTCTTC.

This chain joins TRBV6-1 and TRBJ2-2; a possible D gene is TRBD2 (5 bases). This CDR3 spans 14 amino acids. V lost 7 bases, J lost 0 bases, and 9 bases lay in between. Germline V gene sequence: CDR1 MNHNS, CDR2 SASEGT. CDR3 region: CASTAGSNTGELFF. The DNA for the CDR3 is TGTGCCAGCACGGCGGGTTCGAACACCGGGGAGCTGTTTTTT.

This clone was picked up one time. The gene calls are TRBV6-4 and TRBJ1-2; 10 bases map to TRBD1. The germline gives CDR1 MRHNA, CDR2 SNTAGT. This CDR3 has 14 amino acids. J gave up 4 bases and V 6 bases, and 5 bases lay outside the gene matches. The DNA for the CDR3 is TGTGCCAGCAGCCAGACAGGGGGCCCCTATGGCTACACCTTC. It encodes CASSQTGGPYGYTF.